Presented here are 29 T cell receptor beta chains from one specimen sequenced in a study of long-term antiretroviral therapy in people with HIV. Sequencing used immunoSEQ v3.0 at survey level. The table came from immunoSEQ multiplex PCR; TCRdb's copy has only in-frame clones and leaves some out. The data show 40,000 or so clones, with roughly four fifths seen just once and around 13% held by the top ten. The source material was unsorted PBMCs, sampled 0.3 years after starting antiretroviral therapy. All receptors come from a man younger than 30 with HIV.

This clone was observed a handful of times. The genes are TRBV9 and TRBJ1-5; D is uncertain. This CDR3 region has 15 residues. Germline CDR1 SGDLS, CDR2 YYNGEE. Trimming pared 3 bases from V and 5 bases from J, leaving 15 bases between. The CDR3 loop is CASSAPPRVDQPQHF. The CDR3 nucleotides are TGTGCCAGCAGCGCCCCCCCAAGGGTTGATCAGCCCCAGCATTTT.

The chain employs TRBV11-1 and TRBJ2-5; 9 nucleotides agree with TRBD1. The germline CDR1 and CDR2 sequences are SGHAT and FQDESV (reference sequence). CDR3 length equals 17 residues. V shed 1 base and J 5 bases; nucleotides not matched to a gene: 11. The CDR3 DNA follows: TGTGCCAGCAGCTTAGTGGGACAGGGTCATCGGCGGGAGACCCAGTACTTC. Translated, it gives CASSLVGQGHRRETQYF.

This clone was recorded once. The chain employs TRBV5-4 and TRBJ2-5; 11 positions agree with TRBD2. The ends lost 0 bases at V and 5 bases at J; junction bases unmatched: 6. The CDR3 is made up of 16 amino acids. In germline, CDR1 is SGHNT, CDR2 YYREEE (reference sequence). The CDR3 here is CASSLGVAGGEETQYF. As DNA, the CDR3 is TGTGCCAGCAGCTTGGGGGTAGCGGGAGGGGAGGAGACCCAGTACTTC.

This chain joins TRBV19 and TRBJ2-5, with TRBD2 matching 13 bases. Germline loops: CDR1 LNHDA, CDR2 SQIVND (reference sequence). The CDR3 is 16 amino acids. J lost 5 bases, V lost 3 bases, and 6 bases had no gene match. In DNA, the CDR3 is TGTGCCAGTAGTATGTGGACTAGCGGGGGTTCGGAGACCCAGTACTTC. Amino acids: CASSMWTSGGSETQYF.

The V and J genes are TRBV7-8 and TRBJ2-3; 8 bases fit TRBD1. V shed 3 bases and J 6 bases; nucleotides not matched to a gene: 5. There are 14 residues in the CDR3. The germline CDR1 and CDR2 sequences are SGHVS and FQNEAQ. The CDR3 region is CASSLIQGVDTQYF. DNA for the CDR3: TGTGCCAGCAGCTTGATACAGGGGGTGGATACGCAGTATTTT.

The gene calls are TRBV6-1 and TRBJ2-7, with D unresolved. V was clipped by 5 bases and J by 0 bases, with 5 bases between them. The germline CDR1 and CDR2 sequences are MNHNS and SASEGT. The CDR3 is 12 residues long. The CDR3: CASSPYSYEQYF. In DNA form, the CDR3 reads TGTGCCAGCAGTCCATACTCCTACGAGCAGTACTTC.

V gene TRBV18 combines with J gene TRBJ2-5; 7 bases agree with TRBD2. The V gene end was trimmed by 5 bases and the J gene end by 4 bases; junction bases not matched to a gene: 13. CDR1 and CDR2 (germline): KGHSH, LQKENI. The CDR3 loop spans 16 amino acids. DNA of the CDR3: TGTGCCAGCTCAACCGGTTACCTCGGCGGGGGAGAGACCCAGTACTTC. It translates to CASSTGYLGGGETQYF. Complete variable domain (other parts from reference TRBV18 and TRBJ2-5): NAGVMQNPRHLVRRRGQEARLRCSPMKGHSHVYWYRQLPEEGLKFMVYLQKENIIDESGMPKERFSAEFPKEGPSILRIQQVVRGDSAAYFCASSTGYLGGGETQYFGPGTRLLVL.

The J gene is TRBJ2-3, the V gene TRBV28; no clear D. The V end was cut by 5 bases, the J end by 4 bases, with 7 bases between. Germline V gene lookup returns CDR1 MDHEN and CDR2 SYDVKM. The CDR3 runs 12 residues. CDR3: CASSEQADTQYF. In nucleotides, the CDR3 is TGTGCCAGCAGTGAACAAGCAGATACGCAGTATTTT. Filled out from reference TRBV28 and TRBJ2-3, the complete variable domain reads DVKVTQSSRYLVKRTGEKVFLECVQDMDHENMFWYRQDPGLGLRLIYFSYDVKMKEKGDIPEGYSVSREKKERFSLILESASTNQTSMYLCASSEQADTQYFGPGTRLTVL.

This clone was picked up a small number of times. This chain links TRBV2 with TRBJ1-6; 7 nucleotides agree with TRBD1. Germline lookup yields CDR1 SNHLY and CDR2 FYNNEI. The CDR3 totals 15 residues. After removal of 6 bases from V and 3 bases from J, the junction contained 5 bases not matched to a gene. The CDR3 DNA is TGTGCCAGCAGCGGACAGGCCCTCTATAATTCACCCCTCCACTTT. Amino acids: CASSGQALYNSPLHF. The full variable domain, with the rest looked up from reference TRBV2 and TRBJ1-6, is EPEVTQTPSHQVTQMGQEVILRCVPISNHLYFYWYRQILGQKVEFLVSFYNNEISEKSEIFDDQFSVERPDGSNFTLKIRSTKLEDSAMYFCASSGQALYNSPLHFGNGTRLTVT.

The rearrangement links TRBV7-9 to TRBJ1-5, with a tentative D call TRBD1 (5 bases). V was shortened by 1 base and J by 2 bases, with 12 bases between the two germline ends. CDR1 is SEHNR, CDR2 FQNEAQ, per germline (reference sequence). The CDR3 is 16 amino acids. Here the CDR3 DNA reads TGTGCCAGCAGCTTAGTTGAAGGGGTAGGCAATCAGCCCCAGCATTTT. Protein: CASSLVEGVGNQPQHF.

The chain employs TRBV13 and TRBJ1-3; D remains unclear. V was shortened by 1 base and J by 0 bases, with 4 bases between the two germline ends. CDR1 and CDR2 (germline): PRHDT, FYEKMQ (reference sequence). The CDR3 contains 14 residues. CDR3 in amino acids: CASSLVFSGNTIYF. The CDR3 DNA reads TGTGCCAGCAGCTTAGTGTTCTCTGGAAACACCATATATTTT.

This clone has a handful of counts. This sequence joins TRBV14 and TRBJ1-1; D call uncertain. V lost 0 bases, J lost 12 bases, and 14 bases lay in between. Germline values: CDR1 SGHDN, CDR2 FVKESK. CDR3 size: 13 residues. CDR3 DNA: TGTGCCAGCAGCCAAGACTCGGGAACAACCACTTTCTTT. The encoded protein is CASSQDSGTTTFF.

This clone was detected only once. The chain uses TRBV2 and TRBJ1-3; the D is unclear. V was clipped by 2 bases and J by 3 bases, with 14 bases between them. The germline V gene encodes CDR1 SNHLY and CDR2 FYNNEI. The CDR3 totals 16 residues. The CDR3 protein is CASSESIGEGGNTIYF. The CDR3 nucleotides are TGTGCCAGCAGTGAAAGTATTGGGGAGGGTGGAAACACCATATATTTT.

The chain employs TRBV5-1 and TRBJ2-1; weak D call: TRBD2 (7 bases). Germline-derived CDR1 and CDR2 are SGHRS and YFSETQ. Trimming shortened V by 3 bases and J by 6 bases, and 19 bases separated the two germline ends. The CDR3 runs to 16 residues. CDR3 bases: TGCGCCAGCAGCTGGGGAGGGGGGGCCGATCTCAATGAGCAGTTCTTC. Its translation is CASSWGGGADLNEQFF.

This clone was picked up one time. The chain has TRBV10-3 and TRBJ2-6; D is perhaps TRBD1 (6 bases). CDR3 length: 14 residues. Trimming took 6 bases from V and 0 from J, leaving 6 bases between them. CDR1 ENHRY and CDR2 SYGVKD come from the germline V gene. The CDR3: CAIRDSSGANVLTF. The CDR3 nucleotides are TGTGCCATCAGGGACAGCTCTGGGGCCAACGTCCTGACTTTC.

The CDR3 spells CASSSSGIGSPLHF. The CDR3 coding sequence is TGTGCCAGCAGCTCGTCAGGGATAGGGTCACCCCTCCACTTT. The genes are TRBV7-3 and TRBJ1-6, with D maybe TRBD1 (5 bases). Germline loops: CDR1 SGHTA, CDR2 FQGTGA. The CDR3 runs 14 residues. With 4 bases removed from V and 10 bases from J, the gap between germline ends came to 14 bases.

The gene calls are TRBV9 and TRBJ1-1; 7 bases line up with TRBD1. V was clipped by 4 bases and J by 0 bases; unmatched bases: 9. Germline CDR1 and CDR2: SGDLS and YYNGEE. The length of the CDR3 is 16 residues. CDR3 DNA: TGTGCCAGCAGCCCGTCCCTGGGACAGATGAACACTGAAGCTTTCTTT. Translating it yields CASSPSLGQMNTEAFF.

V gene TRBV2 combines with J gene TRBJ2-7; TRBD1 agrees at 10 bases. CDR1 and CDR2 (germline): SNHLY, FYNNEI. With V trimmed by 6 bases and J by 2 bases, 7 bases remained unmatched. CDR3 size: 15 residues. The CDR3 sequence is CASRSPGQGPYEQYF. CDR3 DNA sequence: TGTGCCAGCAGATCTCCGGGACAGGGGCCCTACGAGCAGTACTTC. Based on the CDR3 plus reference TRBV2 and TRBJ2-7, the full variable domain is EPEVTQTPSHQVTQMGQEVILRCVPISNHLYFYWYRQILGQKVEFLVSFYNNEISEKSEIFDDQFSVERPDGSNFTLKIRSTKLEDSAMYFCASRSPGQGPYEQYFGPGTRLTVT.

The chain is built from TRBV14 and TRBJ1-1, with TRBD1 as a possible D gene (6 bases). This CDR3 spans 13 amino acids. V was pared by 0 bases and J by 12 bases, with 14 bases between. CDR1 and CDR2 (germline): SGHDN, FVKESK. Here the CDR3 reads CASSQDLPGTPFF. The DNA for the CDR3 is TGTGCCAGCAGCCAAGATTTGCCAGGGACACCTTTCTTT.

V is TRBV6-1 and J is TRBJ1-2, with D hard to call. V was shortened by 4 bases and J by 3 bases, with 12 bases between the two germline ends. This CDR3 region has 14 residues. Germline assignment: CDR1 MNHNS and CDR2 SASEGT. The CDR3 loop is CASSGGRLYYGYTF. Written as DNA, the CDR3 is TGTGCCAGCAGTGGAGGACGCCTATACTATGGCTACACCTTC.

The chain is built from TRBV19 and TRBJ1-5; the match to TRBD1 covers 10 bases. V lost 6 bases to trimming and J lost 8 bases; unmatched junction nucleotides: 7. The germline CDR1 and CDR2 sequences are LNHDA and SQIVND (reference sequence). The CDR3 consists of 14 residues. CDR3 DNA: TGTGCCAGTAGCCCGAGGACAGGGGGGGAGCCCCAGCATTTT. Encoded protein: CASSPRTGGEPQHF.

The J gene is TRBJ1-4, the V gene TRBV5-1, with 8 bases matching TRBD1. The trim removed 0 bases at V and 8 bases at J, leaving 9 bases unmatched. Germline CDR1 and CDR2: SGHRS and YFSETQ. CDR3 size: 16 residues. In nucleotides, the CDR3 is TGCGCCAGCAGCTTGGGCAGGGGGCAAGGGGAAGAAAAACTGTTTTTT. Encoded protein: CASSLGRGQGEEKLFF.

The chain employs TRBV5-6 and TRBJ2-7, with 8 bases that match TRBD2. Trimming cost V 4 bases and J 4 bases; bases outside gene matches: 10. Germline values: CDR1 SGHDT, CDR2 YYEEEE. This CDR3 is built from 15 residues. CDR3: CASSPLRSGVYEQYF. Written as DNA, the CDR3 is TGTGCCAGCAGCCCCCTCCGTAGCGGGGTATACGAGCAGTACTTC.

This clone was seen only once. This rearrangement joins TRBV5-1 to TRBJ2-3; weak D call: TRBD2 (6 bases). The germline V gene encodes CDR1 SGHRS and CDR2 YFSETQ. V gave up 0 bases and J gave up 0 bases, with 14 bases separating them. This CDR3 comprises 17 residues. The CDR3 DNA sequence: TGCGCCAGCAGCTTGGCTTTGGACGGGGGAAGCACAGATACGCAGTATTTT. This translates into CASSLALDGGSTDTQYF.

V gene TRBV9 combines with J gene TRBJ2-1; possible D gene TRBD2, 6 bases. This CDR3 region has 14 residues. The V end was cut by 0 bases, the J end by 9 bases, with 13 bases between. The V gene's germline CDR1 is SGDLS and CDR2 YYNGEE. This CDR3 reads CASSVAGGYGEQFF. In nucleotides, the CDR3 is TGTGCCAGCAGCGTAGCCGGAGGGTATGGTGAGCAGTTCTTC.

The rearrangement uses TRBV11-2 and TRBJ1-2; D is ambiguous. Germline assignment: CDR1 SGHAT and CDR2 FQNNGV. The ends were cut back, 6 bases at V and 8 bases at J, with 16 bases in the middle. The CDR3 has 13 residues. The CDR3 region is CASSSPRVGGYTF. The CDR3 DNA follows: TGTGCCAGCAGTTCCCCCCGCGTAGGGGGCTACACCTTC.

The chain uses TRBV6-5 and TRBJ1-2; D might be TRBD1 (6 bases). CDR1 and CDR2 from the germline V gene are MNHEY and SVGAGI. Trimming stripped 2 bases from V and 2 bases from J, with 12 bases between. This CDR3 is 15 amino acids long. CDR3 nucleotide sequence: TGTGCCAGCAGTTACGAGGGCACAGGGAACTATGGCTACACCTTC. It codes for CASSYEGTGNYGYTF.

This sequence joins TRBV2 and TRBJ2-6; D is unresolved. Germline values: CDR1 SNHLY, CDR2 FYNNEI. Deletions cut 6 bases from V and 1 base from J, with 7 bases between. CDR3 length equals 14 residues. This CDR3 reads CASSRESGANVLTF. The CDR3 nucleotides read TGTGCCAGCAGCAGAGAATCTGGGGCCAACGTCCTGACTTTC.

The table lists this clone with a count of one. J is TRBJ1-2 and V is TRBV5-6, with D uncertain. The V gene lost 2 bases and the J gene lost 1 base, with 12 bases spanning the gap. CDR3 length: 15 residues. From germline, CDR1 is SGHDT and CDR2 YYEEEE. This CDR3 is CASSLGSDLNYGYTF. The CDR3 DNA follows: TGTGCCAGCAGCTTAGGTTCCGACCTTAACTATGGCTACACCTTC. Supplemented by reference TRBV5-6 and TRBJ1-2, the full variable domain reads DAGVTQSPTHLIKTRGQQVTLRCSPKSGHDTVSWYQQALGQGPQFIFQYYEEEERQRGNFPDRFSGHQFPNYSSELNVNALLLGDSALYLCASSLGSDLNYGYTFGSGTRLTVV.